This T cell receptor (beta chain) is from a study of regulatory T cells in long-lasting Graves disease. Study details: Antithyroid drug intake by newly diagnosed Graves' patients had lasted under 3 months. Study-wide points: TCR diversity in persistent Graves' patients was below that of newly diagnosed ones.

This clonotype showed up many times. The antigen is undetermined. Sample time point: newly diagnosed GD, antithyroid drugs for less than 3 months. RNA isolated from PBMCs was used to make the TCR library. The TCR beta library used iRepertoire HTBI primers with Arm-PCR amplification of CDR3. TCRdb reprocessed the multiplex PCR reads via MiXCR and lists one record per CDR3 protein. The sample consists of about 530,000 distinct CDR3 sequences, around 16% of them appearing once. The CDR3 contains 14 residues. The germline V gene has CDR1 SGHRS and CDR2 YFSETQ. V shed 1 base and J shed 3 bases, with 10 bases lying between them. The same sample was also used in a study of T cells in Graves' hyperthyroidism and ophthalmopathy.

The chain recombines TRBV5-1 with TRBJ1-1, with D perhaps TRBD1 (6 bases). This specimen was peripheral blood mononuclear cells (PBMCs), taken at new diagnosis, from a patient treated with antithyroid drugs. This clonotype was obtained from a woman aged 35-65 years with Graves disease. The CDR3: CASSLTDSYTEAFF. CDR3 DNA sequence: TGCGCCAGCAGCTTGACGGACAGCTACACTGAAGCTTTCTTT.